This paragraph covers one TCR beta chain sequence. Antigen: not known. With V trimmed by 5 bases and J by 6 bases, 8 bases remained unmatched. Per germline, CDR1 SEHNR and CDR2 FQNEAQ (reference sequence). CDR3 size: 15 residues. 60 Vbeta and 13 Jbeta primers were used in PCR. Produced via immunoSEQ multiplex PCR; TCRdb's table is partial and in-frame only. The profile shows more than 95,000 clones, around 80% of them singletons. This sample was included in a study of cytomegalovirus exposure and HLA in healthy donors. Overall study: Clustering assigned 70% to 90% of the approximately 370 genotyped donors to the Caucasian-associated ancestry cluster. Study-wide results and limits: Follow-up analysis later connected one missense variant in DCLRE1C with trimming of TCR beta V- and J-genes.

This TCR was sampled from a man aged 30-40 years in good health and CMV-seronegative. The J gene is TRBJ1-5, the V gene TRBV7-9; the match to TRBD1 covers 9 bases. The sample taken for sequencing was PBMCs. The chain's CDR3 is CASSQGQGVGQPQHF. The CDR3, as DNA: TGTGCCAGCAGCCAGGGACAGGGTGTGGGTCAGCCCCAGCATTTT.